This T cell receptor beta chain came from a study of CD8+ T cells in alopecia areata. The wider study: Treated patients took oral tofacitinib at 5 to 10 mg twice daily.

Following extraction, RNA underwent reverse transcription to cDNA, which served as the sequencing template. Clones were sequenced by immunoSEQ multiplex PCR, and TCRdb holds only the in-frame ones, with some missing. This table holds 75,000 to 85,000 clones, roughly 70% found once. Documented treatment: oral pan-JAK inhibitor, 5-10 mg twice daily. This clone turned up a few times. Its antigen is currently unknown. Notes on the study in general: On tofacitinib, scalp and blood still held many of the expanded lesional clones. Given one nonresponder, whether baseline CD8+ expansion relates to response remains uncertain.

CDR3 size: 16 residues. In germline, CDR1 is SEHNR, CDR2 FQNEAQ (reference sequence). The ends were cut back, 5 bases at V and 0 bases at J, with 16 bases in the middle. The source material was CD8+ T cells sorted from blood, sampled at week 24, from a patient treated with tofacitinib. This sequence originates from a human donor with alopecia areata. J is TRBJ1-2 and V is TRBV7-9; no definite D call. DNA for the CDR3: TGTGCCAGCAGCCCCCCCGGCAGCGCAGCTAACTATGGCTACACCTTC. It encodes CASSPPGSAANYGYTF.